This paragraph covers one T cell receptor beta chain sequence. What it binds is unknown. This entry is derived from a study of synovial regulatory T cells in juvenile arthritis. Assay used: immunoSEQ multiplex PCR; TCRdb lists only in-frame clones, some missing. Here the sample table reports 8,000 to 10,000 clones. The CDR3 extends over 14 amino acids. No DNA is recorded. Per germline, CDR1 SGHTA and CDR2 FQGNSA. Study-level findings and limits: Inflammation-associated Treg cells in blood had less TCR diversity than the remaining blood Treg cells.

Source material: Treg cells from blood. Subset specified: remaining (HLA-DR-negative) circulating blood Treg cells. The sequence derives from a donor aged 2-30 years with juvenile idiopathic arthritis. The chain is built from TRBV7-2 and TRBJ1-2. The CDR3 spells CASSLPREIYGYTF.